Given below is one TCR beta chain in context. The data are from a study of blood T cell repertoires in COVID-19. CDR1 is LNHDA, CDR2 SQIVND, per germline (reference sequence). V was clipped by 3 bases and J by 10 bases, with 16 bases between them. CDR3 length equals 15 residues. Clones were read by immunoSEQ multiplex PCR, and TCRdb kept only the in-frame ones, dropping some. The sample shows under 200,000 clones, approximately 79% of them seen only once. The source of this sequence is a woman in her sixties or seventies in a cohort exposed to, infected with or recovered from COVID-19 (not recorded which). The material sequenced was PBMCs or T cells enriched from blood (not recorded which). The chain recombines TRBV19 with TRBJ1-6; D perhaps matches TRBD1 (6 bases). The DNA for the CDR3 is TGTGCCAGTAGTATGACAGGATTCCCTTCATCACCCCTCCACTTT. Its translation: CASSMTGFPSSPLHF.